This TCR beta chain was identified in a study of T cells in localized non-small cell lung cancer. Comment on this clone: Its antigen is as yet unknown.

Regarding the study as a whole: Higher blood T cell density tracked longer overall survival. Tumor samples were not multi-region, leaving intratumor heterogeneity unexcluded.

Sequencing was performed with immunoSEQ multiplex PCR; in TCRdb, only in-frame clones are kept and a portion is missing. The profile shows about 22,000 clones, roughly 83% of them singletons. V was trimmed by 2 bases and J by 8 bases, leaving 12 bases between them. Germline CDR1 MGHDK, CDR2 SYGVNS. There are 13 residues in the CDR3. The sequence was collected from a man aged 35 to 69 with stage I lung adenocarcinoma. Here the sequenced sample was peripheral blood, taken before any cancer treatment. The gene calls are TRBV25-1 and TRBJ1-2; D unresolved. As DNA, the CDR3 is TGTGCCAGCAGTGAAGGAGGCGCCGGGGGCTACACCTTC. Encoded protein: CASSEGGAGGYTF.